This is a list of T cell receptor beta chains from one sample in a study of T cells in Graves' hyperthyroidism and ophthalmopathy. TCRdb itself ran the multiplex PCR reads through MiXCR, one entry per CDR3 protein. Counted here are approximately 300,000 distinct CDR3 sequences, around 15% occurring once; the ten biggest clones make up approximately 60%. Sequencing input: blood. These receptors all come from a woman aged 60-75 years with Graves' ophthalmopathy. Each CDR3 is given with its conserved first and last residue. Fields, in order: D gene, J gene, clone size, V gene, CDR3 protein, CDR3 DNA. The D gene is left open where the match is weak. Clone size is given for some rows only: seen once, a few or many times, or a class if the clone is expanded.

D gene: TRBD1
J gene: TRBJ1-1
clone size: many
V gene: TRBV28
CDR3 protein: CASSLRDSLAFF
CDR3 DNA: TGTGCCAGCAGTTTACGGGACAGTCTAGCTTTCTTT

D gene: -
J gene: TRBJ2-5
clone size: many
V gene: TRBV7-9
CDR3 protein: CASSLSRVGQETQYF
CDR3 DNA: TGTGCCAGCAGCCTTTCGAGGGTCGGCCAAGAGACCCAGTACTTC

D gene: -
J gene: TRBJ1-2
clone size: few
V gene: TRBV19
CDR3 protein: CASSRQTDNYGYTF
CDR3 DNA: TGTGCCAGTAGTAGGCAGACAGATAACTATGGCTACACCTTC

D gene: -
J gene: TRBJ1-2
clone size: -
V gene: TRBV2
CDR3 protein: CASSDISRGYGYTF
CDR3 DNA: TGTGCCAGCAGTGACATATCAAGGGGGTATGGCTACACCTTC

D gene: -
J gene: TRBJ2-5
clone size: many
V gene: TRBV20-1
CDR3 protein: CSARQGGRETQYF
CDR3 DNA: TGCAGTGCTAGACAGGGGGGGCGGGAGACCCAGTACTTC

D gene: -
J gene: TRBJ2-2
clone size: -
V gene: TRBV28
CDR3 protein: CASSLYTARDTGELFF
CDR3 DNA: TGTGCCAGCAGTTTATATACGGCCCGAGACACCGGGGAGCTGTTTTTT

D gene: -
J gene: TRBJ1-2
clone size: few
V gene: TRBV5-1
CDR3 protein: CASSLAYGSYTF
CDR3 DNA: TGCGCCAGCAGCTTGGCGTACGGTTCCTACACCTTC

D gene: -
J gene: TRBJ1-1
clone size: -
V gene: TRBV10-3
CDR3 protein: CAISYSSGGTEAFF
CDR3 DNA: TGTGCCATCAGTTACTCGAGTGGCGGGACTGAAGCTTTCTTT

D gene: -
J gene: TRBJ1-5
clone size: -
V gene: TRBV12-3/TRBV12-4
CDR3 protein: CASSLSLPGAQPQHF
CDR3 DNA: TGTGCCAGCAGTTTAAGCTTGCCAGGGGCTCAGCCCCAGCATTTT

D gene: TRBD2
J gene: TRBJ2-7
clone size: few
V gene: TRBV7-6
CDR3 protein: CASSKDAGGPPTEQYF
CDR3 DNA: TGTGCCAGCAGCAAAGACGCGGGAGGGCCCCCCACCGAGCAGTACTTC

D gene: TRBD2
J gene: TRBJ2-7
clone size: many
V gene: TRBV11-2
CDR3 protein: CASSTPLGLAGGPHEQYF
CDR3 DNA: TGTGCCAGCAGCACACCTCTGGGACTAGCGGGGGGGCCCCACGAGCAGTACTTC

D gene: -
J gene: TRBJ1-1
clone size: many
V gene: TRBV5-1
CDR3 protein: CASSLAGGDTEAFF
CDR3 DNA: TGCGCCAGCAGCTTGGCCGGCGGGGACACTGAAGCTTTCTTT

D gene: -
J gene: TRBJ2-3
clone size: many
V gene: TRBV7-9
CDR3 protein: CASSLVARTQYF
CDR3 DNA: TGTGCCAGCAGCTTAGTGGCTAGAACGCAGTATTTT

D gene: TRBD1
J gene: TRBJ2-3
clone size: many
V gene: TRBV5-5
CDR3 protein: CASSFSGQGTDTQYF
CDR3 DNA: TGTGCCAGCAGCTTTTCTGGACAGGGCACAGATACGCAGTATTTT

D gene: -
J gene: TRBJ2-3
clone size: few
V gene: TRBV13
CDR3 protein: CASSEERTADTQYF
CDR3 DNA: TGTGCCAGCAGCGAAGAACGAACTGCAGATACGCAGTATTTT

D gene: -
J gene: TRBJ1-1
clone size: -
V gene: TRBV19
CDR3 protein: CASSIRWEAFF
CDR3 DNA: TGTGCCAGTAGTATAAGGTGGGAAGCTTTCTTT

D gene: -
J gene: TRBJ1-2
clone size: -
V gene: TRBV20-1
CDR3 protein: CSARGGGGGNYGYTF
CDR3 DNA: TGCAGTGCTAGGGGGGGGGGGGGAGGGAACTATGGCTACACCTTC

D gene: TRBD1
J gene: TRBJ2-2
clone size: -
V gene: TRBV12-3/TRBV12-4
CDR3 protein: CASTGQEPGELFF
CDR3 DNA: TGTGCCAGCACGGGACAGGAACCCGGGGAGCTGTTTTTT

D gene: -
J gene: TRBJ2-3
clone size: many
V gene: TRBV14
CDR3 protein: CASSQAPWREKDTQYF
CDR3 DNA: TGTGCCAGCAGCCAAGCCCCTTGGCGCGAGAAAGATACGCAGTATTTT

D gene: TRBD2
J gene: TRBJ2-5
clone size: few
V gene: TRBV6-2/TRBV6-3
CDR3 protein: CASSSLVAGVRETQYF
CDR3 DNA: TGTGCCAGCAGTTCCCTAGTAGCGGGAGTTCGAGAGACCCAGTACTTC

D gene: -
J gene: TRBJ2-7
clone size: many
V gene: TRBV5-1
CDR3 protein: CASSWGDPRYEQYF
CDR3 DNA: TGCGCCAGCAGCTGGGGAGATCCGCGCTACGAGCAGTACTTC

D gene: -
J gene: TRBJ1-4
clone size: -
V gene: TRBV12-3/TRBV12-4
CDR3 protein: CASSLRAGAPNEKLFF
CDR3 DNA: TGTGCCAGCAGTTTGCGGGCGGGGGCTCCTAATGAAAAACTGTTTTTT

D gene: -
J gene: TRBJ2-2
clone size: many
V gene: TRBV6-2/TRBV6-3
CDR3 protein: CASTPGHETGELFF
CDR3 DNA: TGTGCCAGCACCCCGGGACACGAAACCGGGGAGCTGTTTTTT

D gene: -
J gene: TRBJ2-3
clone size: -
V gene: TRBV19
CDR3 protein: CASSRRQSDSTDTQYF
CDR3 DNA: TGTGCCAGTAGTAGGCGACAGTCCGACAGCACAGATACGCAGTATTTT

D gene: -
J gene: TRBJ2-7
clone size: many
V gene: TRBV27
CDR3 protein: CASSESGPYEQYF
CDR3 DNA: TGTGCCAGCAGTGAATCCGGGCCCTACGAGCAGTACTTC

D gene: TRBD1
J gene: TRBJ2-3
clone size: -
V gene: TRBV2
CDR3 protein: CASRFWTGGKDTQYF
CDR3 DNA: TGTGCCAGCAGGTTCTGGACAGGTGGTAAAGATACGCAGTATTTT

D gene: -
J gene: TRBJ2-2
clone size: many
V gene: TRBV4-2
CDR3 protein: CAREGVGELFF
CDR3 DNA: TGTGCCAGAGAGGGGGTCGGGGAGCTGTTTTTT

D gene: -
J gene: TRBJ2-2
clone size: -
V gene: TRBV18
CDR3 protein: CASSPFRDDTGELFF
CDR3 DNA: TGTGCCAGCTCACCCTTCAGGGATGACACCGGGGAGCTGTTTTTT

D gene: -
J gene: TRBJ2-1
clone size: few
V gene: TRBV29-1
CDR3 protein: CSAQWQEGIWEQFF
CDR3 DNA: TGCAGCGCCCAGTGGCAGGAGGGTATTTGGGAGCAGTTCTTC

D gene: -
J gene: TRBJ1-6
clone size: -
V gene: TRBV6-2/TRBV6-3
CDR3 protein: CASKYWDNTLHF
CDR3 DNA: TGTGCCAGCAAATACTGGGACAACACCCTCCACTTT

D gene: TRBD1
J gene: TRBJ2-5
clone size: many
V gene: TRBV6-1
CDR3 protein: CASSEVRTGGETQYF
CDR3 DNA: TGTGCCAGCAGTGAAGTGAGGACAGGGGGAGAGACCCAGTACTTC

D gene: -
J gene: TRBJ2-7
clone size: many
V gene: TRBV6-1
CDR3 protein: CASSPGLTRPYEQYF
CDR3 DNA: TGTGCCAGCAGCCCTGGACTAACTCGTCCCTACGAGCAGTACTTC

D gene: -
J gene: TRBJ2-5
clone size: many
V gene: TRBV7-2
CDR3 protein: CASSLSGASPWYF
CDR3 DNA: TGTGCCAGCAGCCTTTCCGGTGCGTCTCCATGGTACTTC

D gene: -
J gene: TRBJ2-1
clone size: -
V gene: TRBV5-6
CDR3 protein: CASSFGDNEQFF
CDR3 DNA: TGTGCCAGCAGCTTCGGTGACAATGAGCAGTTCTTC

D gene: -
J gene: TRBJ1-4
clone size: once
V gene: TRBV9
CDR3 protein: CASSGSVGGANEKLFF
CDR3 DNA: TGTGCCAGCAGCGGATCCGTAGGGGGAGCTAATGAAAAACTGTTTTTT

D gene: TRBD2
J gene: TRBJ2-5
clone size: few
V gene: TRBV5-6
CDR3 protein: CASSQFSPSGEYQETQYF
CDR3 DNA: TGTGCCAGCAGCCAGTTCTCACCAAGCGGGGAGTACCAAGAGACCCAGTACTTC

D gene: -
J gene: TRBJ2-3
clone size: -
V gene: TRBV6-2/TRBV6-3
CDR3 protein: CASSYFVLSTQYF
CDR3 DNA: TGTGCCAGCAGTTACTTCGTTTTAAGTACGCAGTATTTT

D gene: -
J gene: TRBJ2-7
clone size: many
V gene: TRBV2
CDR3 protein: CASSVSVDSYEQYF
CDR3 DNA: TGTGCCAGCAGTGTGTCAGTGGACTCCTACGAGCAGTACTTC

D gene: TRBD1
J gene: TRBJ1-6
clone size: -
V gene: TRBV19
CDR3 protein: CASRTGGSNSPLHF
CDR3 DNA: TGTGCCAGCCGTACAGGGGGCAGTAATTCACCCCTCCACTTT

D gene: -
J gene: TRBJ2-3
clone size: many
V gene: TRBV9
CDR3 protein: CASSVEGRAYTDTQYF
CDR3 DNA: TGTGCCAGCAGCGTAGAGGGCAGGGCCTACACAGATACGCAGTATTTT

D gene: TRBD1
J gene: TRBJ1-4
clone size: -
V gene: TRBV20-1
CDR3 protein: CSAPTGADEKLFF
CDR3 DNA: TGCAGTGCCCCGACAGGGGCGGATGAAAAACTGTTTTTT

D gene: -
J gene: TRBJ2-7
clone size: -
V gene: TRBV9
CDR3 protein: CASSVGQVPSSYEQYF
CDR3 DNA: TGTGCCAGCAGCGTAGGGCAGGTCCCCTCGAGCTACGAGCAGTACTTC

D gene: -
J gene: TRBJ1-1
clone size: few
V gene: TRBV7-8
CDR3 protein: CASSLGGGPTEAFF
CDR3 DNA: TGTGCCAGCAGCTTAGGGGGGGGCCCCACTGAAGCTTTCTTT

D gene: TRBD1
J gene: TRBJ1-2
clone size: many
V gene: TRBV27
CDR3 protein: CASSSDRGLGYTF
CDR3 DNA: TGTGCCAGCAGTTCCGACAGGGGGCTTGGCTACACCTTC

D gene: TRBD1
J gene: TRBJ1-4
clone size: many
V gene: TRBV7-2
CDR3 protein: CASSLNRGWILFF
CDR3 DNA: TGTGCCAGCAGCCTAAACAGGGGGTGGATACTGTTTTTT

D gene: TRBD1
J gene: TRBJ2-2
clone size: few
V gene: TRBV5-1
CDR3 protein: CASSQNRGSNTGELFF
CDR3 DNA: TGCGCCAGCAGCCAAAACAGGGGTTCGAACACCGGGGAGCTGTTTTTT

D gene: TRBD1
J gene: TRBJ1-5
clone size: -
V gene: TRBV20-1
CDR3 protein: CSTGGGNQPQHF
CDR3 DNA: TGCAGCACAGGGGGCGGCAATCAGCCCCAGCATTTT

D gene: -
J gene: TRBJ1-1
clone size: few
V gene: TRBV19
CDR3 protein: CASSIGQGNTEAFF
CDR3 DNA: TGTGCCAGTAGTATTGGGCAGGGCAACACTGAAGCTTTCTTT

D gene: -
J gene: TRBJ2-5
clone size: many
V gene: TRBV5-1
CDR3 protein: CASSGGGQETQYF
CDR3 DNA: TGCGCCAGCAGTGGAGGGGGGCAAGAGACCCAGTACTTC

D gene: TRBD1
J gene: TRBJ1-2
clone size: few
V gene: TRBV27
CDR3 protein: CASSPHPQGNPARYYGYTF
CDR3 DNA: TGTGCCAGCAGCCCACACCCACAGGGGAACCCCGCCCGATACTATGGCTACACCTTC

D gene: -
J gene: TRBJ1-2
clone size: once
V gene: TRBV5-4
CDR3 protein: CASSRGGQDYGYTF
CDR3 DNA: TGTGCCAGCAGCCGCGGGGGGCAGGACTATGGCTACACCTTC

D gene: -
J gene: TRBJ1-1
clone size: many
V gene: TRBV9
CDR3 protein: CASSGGSGTAFF
CDR3 DNA: TGTGCCAGCAGCGGTGGGTCAGGGACAGCTTTCTTT